This T cell receptor (beta chain) was recorded in a study of blood T cell repertoires in COVID-19. Study summary: Sites across the United States, Italy and Spain contributed samples from acute and convalescent COVID-19. In each case, the material was cDNA or gDNA derived from T cells, B-cell-depleted T cells, or PBMCs.

This clone was observed a few times. Original processing methods: It was from reference gene primer amplification that nucleated cell counts were estimated. This table comes from immunoSEQ multiplex PCR, and its TCRdb copy is limited to in-frame clones, with some not included. The V and J calls and clone size are taken from that table; D and trimming were inferred from the DNA. The profile shows about 71,000 clones, about 90% of them singletons. V was clipped by 5 bases and J by 14 bases, with 19 bases between them. From germline, CDR1 is MDHEN and CDR2 SYDVKM. The CDR3 covers 13 residues. This rearrangement joins TRBV28 to TRBJ1-5; possible D gene TRBD1, 5 bases. This TCR came from a human donor in a cohort sampled during active COVID-19. The material sequenced was peripheral blood. The CDR3 reads CASSTPQDSFKHF. The CDR3 region has the DNA TGTGCCAGCAGTACCCCTCAAGACAGCTTCAAGCATTTT.